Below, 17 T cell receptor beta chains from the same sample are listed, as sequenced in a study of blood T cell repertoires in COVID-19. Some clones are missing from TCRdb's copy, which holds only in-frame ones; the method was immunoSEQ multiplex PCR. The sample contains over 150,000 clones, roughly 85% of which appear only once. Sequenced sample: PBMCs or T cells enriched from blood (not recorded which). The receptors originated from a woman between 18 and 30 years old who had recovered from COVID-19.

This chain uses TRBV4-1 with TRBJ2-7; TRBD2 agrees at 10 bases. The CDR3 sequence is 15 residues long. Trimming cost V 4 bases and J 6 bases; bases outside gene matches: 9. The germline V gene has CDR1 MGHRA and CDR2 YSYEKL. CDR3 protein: CASSPGLGTSAEQYF. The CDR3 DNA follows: TGCGCCAGCAGCCCCGGGTTGGGGACTAGCGCCGAGCAGTACTTC.

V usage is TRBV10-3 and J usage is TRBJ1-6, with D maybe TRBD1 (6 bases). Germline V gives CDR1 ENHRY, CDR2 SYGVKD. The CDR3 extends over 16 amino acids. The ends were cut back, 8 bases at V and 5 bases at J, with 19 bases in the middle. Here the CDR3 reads CAIASTSGGHNSPLHF. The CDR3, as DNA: TGTGCCATCGCTTCGACAAGCGGGGGGCATAATTCACCCCTCCACTTT.

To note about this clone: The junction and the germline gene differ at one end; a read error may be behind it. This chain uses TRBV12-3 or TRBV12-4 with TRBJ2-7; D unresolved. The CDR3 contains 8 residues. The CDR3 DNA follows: TGTGCCAGCAGTTTTAGCTGCTTC. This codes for CASSFSCF.

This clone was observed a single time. The DNA of the CDR3 is TGCAGCGTGGCGGACAGGGCGACAGATACGCAGTATTTT. This codes for CSVADRATDTQYF. The chain combines TRBV29-1 with TRBJ2-3; 8 bases agree with TRBD1. The CDR3 runs 13 residues. The J segment lost 3 bases and the V segment lost 6 bases, leaving 5 bases of the junction unmatched. Looked up from germline, CDR1 is SQVTM and CDR2 is ANQGSEA.

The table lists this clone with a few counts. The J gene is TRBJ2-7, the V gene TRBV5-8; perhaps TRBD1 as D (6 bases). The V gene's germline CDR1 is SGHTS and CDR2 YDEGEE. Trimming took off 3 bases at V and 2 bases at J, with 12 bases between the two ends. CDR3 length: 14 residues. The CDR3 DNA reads TGTGCCAGCAGCTGGGGGCAGGAGGCCTACGAGCAGTACTTC. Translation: CASSWGQEAYEQYF.

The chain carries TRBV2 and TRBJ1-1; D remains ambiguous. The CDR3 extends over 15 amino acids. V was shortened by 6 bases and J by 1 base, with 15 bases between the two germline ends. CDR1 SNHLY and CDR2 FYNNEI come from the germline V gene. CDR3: CASRSDGAGNTEAFF. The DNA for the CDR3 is TGTGCCAGCAGATCGGACGGCGCGGGGAACACTGAAGCTTTCTTT.

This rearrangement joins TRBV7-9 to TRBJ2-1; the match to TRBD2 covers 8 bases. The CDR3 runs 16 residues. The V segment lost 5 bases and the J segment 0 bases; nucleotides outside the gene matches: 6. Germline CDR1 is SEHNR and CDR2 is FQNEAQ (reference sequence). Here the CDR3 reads CASSPGGGSSYNEQFF. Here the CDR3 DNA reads TGTGCCAGCAGCCCCGGGGGGGGGAGCTCCTACAATGAGCAGTTCTTC.

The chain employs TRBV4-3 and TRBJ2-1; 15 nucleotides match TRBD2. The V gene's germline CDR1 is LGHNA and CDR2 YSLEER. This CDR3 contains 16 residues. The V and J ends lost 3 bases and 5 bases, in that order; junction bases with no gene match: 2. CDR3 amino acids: CASSQGLAGGHNEQFF. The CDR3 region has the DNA TGCGCCAGCAGCCAGGGACTAGCGGGGGGCCACAATGAGCAGTTCTTC.

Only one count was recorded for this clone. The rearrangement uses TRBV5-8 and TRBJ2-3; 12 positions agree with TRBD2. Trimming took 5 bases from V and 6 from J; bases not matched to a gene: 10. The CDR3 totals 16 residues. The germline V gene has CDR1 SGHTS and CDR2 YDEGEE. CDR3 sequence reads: CASSYGLAGSGDTQYF. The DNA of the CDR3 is TGTGCCAGCAGTTACGGACTAGCGGGGAGTGGGGATACGCAGTATTTT. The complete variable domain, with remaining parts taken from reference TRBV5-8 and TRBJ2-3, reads EAGVTQSPTHLIKTRGQQATLRCSPISGHTSVYWYQQALGLGLQFLLWYDEGEERNRGNFPPRFSGRQFPNYSSELNVNALELEDSALYLCASSYGLAGSGDTQYFGPGTRLTVL.

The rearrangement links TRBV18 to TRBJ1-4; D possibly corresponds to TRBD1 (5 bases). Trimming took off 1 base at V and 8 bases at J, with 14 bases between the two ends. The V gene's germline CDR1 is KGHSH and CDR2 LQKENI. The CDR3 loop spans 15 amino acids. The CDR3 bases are TGTGCCAGCTCACCACGGAGTCCTAGGGGCGAAAAACTGTTTTTT. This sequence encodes CASSPRSPRGEKLFF.

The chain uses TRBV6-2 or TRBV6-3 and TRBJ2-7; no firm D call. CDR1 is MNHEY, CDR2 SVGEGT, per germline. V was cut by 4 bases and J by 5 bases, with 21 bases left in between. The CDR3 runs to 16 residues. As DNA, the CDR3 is TGTGCCAGCAGTTCCAGAACAAATCTTTACAGTGACGAGCAGTACTTC. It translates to CASSSRTNLYSDEQYF.

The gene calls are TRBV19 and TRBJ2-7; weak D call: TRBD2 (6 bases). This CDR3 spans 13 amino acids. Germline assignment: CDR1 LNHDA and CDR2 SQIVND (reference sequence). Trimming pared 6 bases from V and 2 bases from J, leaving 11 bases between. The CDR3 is CASRPSETYEQYF. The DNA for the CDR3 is TGTGCCAGTAGGCCTAGCGAAACCTACGAGCAGTACTTC.

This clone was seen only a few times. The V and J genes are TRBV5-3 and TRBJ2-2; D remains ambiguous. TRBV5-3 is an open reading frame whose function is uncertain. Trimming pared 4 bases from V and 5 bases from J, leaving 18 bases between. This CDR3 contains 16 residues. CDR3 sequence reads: CARSPITTVKTGELFF. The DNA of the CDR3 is TGTGCCAGAAGCCCTATTACGACTGTGAAGACCGGGGAGCTGTTTTTT.

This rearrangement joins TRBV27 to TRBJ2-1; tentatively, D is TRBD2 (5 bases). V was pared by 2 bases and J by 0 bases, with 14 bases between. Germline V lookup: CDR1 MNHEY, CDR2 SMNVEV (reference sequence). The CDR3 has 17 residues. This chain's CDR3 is CASSLTGYSSSYNEQFF. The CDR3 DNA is TGTGCCAGCAGTTTAACGGGGTATAGTAGCTCCTACAATGAGCAGTTCTTC.

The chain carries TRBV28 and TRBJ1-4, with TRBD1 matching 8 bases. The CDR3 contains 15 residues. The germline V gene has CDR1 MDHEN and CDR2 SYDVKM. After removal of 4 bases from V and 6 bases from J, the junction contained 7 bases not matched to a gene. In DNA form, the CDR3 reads TGTGCCAGCAGTTCCCCGGGACAGGTTTATGAAAAACTGTTTTTT. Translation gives CASSSPGQVYEKLFF.

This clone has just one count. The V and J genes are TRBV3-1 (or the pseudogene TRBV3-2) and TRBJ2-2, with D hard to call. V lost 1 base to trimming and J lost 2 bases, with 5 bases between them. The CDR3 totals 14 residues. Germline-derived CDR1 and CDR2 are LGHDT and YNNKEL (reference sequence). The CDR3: CASSQVQNTGELFF. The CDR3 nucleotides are TGTGCCAGCAGCCAAGTCCAAAACACCGGGGAGCTGTTTTTT.

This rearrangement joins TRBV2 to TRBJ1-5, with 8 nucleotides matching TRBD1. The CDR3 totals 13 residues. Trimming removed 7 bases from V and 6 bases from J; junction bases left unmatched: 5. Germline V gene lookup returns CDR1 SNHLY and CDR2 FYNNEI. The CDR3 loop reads CASTPGQGQPQHF. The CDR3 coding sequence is TGTGCCAGCACCCCTGGACAGGGTCAGCCCCAGCATTTT.